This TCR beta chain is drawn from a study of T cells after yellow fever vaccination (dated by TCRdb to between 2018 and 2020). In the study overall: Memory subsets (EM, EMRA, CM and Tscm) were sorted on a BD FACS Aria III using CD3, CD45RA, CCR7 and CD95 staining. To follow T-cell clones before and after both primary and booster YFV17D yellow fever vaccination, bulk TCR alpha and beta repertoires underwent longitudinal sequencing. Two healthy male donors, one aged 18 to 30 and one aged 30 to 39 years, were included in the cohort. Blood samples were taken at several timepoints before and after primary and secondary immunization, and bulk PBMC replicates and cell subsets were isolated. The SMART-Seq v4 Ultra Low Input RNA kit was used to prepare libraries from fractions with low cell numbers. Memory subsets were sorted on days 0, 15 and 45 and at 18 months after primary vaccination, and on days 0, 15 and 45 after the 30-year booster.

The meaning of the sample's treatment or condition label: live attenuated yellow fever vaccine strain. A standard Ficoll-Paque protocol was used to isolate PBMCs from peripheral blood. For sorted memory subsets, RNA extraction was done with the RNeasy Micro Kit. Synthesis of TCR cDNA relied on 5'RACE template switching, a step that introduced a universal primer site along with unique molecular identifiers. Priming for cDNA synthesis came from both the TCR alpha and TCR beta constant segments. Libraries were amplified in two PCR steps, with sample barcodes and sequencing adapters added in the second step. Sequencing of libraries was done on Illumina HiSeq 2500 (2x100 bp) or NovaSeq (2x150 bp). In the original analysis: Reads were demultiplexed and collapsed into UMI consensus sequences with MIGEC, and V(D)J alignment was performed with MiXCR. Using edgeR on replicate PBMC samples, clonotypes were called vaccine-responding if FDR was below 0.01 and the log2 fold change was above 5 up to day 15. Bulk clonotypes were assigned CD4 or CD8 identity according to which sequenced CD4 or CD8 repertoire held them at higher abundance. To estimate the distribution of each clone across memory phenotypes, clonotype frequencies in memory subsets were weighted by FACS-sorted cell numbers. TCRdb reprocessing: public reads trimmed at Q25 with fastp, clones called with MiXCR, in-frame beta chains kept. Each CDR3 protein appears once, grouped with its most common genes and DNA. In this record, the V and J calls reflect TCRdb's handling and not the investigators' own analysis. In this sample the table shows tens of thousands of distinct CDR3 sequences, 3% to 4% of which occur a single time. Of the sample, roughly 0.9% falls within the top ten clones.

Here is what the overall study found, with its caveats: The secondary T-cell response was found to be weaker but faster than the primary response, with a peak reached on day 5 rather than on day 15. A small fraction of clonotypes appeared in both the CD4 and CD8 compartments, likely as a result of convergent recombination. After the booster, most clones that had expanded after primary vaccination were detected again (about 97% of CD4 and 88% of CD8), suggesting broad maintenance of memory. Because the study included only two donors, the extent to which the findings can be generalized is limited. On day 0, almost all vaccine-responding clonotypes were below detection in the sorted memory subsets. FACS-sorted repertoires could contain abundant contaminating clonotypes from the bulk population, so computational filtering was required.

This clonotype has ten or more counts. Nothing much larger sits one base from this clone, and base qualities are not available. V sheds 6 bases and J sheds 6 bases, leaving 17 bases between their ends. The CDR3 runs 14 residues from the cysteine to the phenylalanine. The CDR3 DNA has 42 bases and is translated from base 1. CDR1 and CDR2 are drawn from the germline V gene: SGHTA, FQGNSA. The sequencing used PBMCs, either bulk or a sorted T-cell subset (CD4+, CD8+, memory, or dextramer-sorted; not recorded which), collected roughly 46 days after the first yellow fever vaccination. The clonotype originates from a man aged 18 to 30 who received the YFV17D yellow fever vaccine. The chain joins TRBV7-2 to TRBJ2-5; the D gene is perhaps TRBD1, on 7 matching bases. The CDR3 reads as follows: CASRNDRAGKTQYF. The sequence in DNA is TGTGCCAGCAGGAACGACAGGGCGGGGAAGACCCAGTACTTC.